These 5 T cell receptor beta chains came from one sample sequenced in a study (dated by TCRdb to the mid-2010s). The method behind the library was RT-PCR. Sequencing took place on an Illumina MiSeq. TCRdb reran the public reads through fastp at Q25 and MiXCR, keeping productive beta chains. Rows matching on CDR3 protein sequence are summarized as one entry with the most common DNA and genes. The sample table lists almost 700,000 distinct CDR3 sequences, around 14% of them with a count of one. Together, the top ten hold around 3.3% of the sample. Source material: memory CD4+ T cells from blood. Receptor source: a female donor in good health, serving as a healthy control.

The chain recombines TRBV3-1 with TRBJ2-1; TRBD1 might be the D (6 bases). Germline-derived CDR1 and CDR2 are LGHDT and YNNKEL (reference sequence). V dropped 4 bases and J dropped 7 bases, with 17 bases sitting between them. The CDR3 is 15 residues long. The CDR3 sequence is CASSLLGTPENEQFF. CDR3 in DNA: TGTGCCAGCAGCCTCCTCGGGACACCTGAGAATGAGCAGTTCTTC.

This clonotype was detected many times. The rearrangement joins TRBV9 to TRBJ2-7, with D tentatively TRBD1 (6 bases). Looked up from germline, CDR1 is SGDLS and CDR2 is YYNGEE. V lost 4 bases, J lost 3 bases, and 14 bases lay in between. The CDR3 covers 14 residues. CDR3 amino acids: CASSPYWDNYEQYF. CDR3 coding DNA: TGTGCCAGCAGCCCTTACTGGGACAACTACGAGCAGTACTTC.

In its sample, this clonotype was seen once. V gene TRBV5-1 combines with J gene TRBJ2-2; perhaps D is TRBD1 or TRBD2 (6 bases each). The V end was cut by 0 bases, the J end by 6 bases, with 15 bases between. Germline V gene sequence: CDR1 SGHRS, CDR2 YFSETQ. The CDR3 totals 16 residues. This CDR3 is CASSLVGGSSPGELFF. The CDR3 DNA reads TGCGCCAGCAGCTTGGTGGGGGGCAGCAGCCCCGGGGAGCTGTTTTTT.

On this clonotype: An end of the junction differs from the germline gene, which may be a read error. This chain joins TRBV3-1 and TRBJ2-7, with TRBD2 matching 13 bases. The germline V gene has CDR1 LGHDT and CDR2 YNNKEL (reference sequence). CDR3 length equals 15 residues. CDR3 coding DNA: TGTGCCAGCAGCCACGGGGGGACTAGCGGGGCCCACGGGACCTTC. Translating gives CASSHGGTSGAHGTF.

This clonotype turned up a few times. J is TRBJ1-1 and V is TRBV5-1; D is unclear. V shed 6 bases and J shed 0 bases, with 15 bases lying between them. The CDR3 has 15 amino acids. CDR1 is SGHRS, CDR2 YFSETQ, per germline. The CDR3, as DNA: TGCGCCAGCACCCTGTCGGGAGTGATGAACACTGAAGCTTTCTTT. Translation gives CASTLSGVMNTEAFF.